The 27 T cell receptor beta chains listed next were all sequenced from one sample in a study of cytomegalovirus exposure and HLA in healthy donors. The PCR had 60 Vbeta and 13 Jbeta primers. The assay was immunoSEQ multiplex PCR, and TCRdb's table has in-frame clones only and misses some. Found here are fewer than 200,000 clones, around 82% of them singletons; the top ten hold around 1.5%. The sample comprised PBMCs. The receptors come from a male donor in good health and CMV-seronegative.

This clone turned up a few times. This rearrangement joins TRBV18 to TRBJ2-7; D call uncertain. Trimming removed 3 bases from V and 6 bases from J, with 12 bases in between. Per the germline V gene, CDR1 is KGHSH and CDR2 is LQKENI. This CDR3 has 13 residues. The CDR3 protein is CASSPTPLAEQYF. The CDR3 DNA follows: TGTGCCAGCTCACCGACACCTCTGGCCGAGCAGTACTTC.

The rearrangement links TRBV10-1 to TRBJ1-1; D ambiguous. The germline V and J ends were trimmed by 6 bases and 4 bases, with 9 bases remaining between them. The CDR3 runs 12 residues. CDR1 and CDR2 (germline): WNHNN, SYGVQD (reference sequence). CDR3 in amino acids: CASSGGPTEAFF. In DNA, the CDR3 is TGCGCCAGCAGCGGAGGGCCCACTGAAGCTTTCTTT.

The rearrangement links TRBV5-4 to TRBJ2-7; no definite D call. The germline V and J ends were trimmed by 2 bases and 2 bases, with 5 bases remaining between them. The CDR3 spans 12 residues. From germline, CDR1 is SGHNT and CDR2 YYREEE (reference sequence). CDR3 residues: CASSFNTYEQYF. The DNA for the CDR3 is TGTGCCAGCAGCTTTAATACCTACGAGCAGTACTTC.

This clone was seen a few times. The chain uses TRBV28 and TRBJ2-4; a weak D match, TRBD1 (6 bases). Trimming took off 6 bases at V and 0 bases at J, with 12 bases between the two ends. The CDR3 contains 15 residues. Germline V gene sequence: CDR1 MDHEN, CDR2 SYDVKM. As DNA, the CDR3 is TGTGCCAGCAGCCCTGACAGGCGAGCCAAAAACATTCAGTACTTC. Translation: CASSPDRRAKNIQYF.

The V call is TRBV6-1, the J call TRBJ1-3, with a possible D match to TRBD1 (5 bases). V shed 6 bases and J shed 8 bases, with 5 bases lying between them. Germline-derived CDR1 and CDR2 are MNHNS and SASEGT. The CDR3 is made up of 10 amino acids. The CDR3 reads CASRTDTIYF. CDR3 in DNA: TGTGCCAGCAGGACAGACACCATATATTTT.

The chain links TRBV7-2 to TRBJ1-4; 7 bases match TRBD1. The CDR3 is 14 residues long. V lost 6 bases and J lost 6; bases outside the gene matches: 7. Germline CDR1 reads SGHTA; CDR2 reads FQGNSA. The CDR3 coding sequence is TGTGCCAGCAGAGTTGGGCAGGGGGATGAAAAACTGTTTTTT. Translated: CASRVGQGDEKLFF.

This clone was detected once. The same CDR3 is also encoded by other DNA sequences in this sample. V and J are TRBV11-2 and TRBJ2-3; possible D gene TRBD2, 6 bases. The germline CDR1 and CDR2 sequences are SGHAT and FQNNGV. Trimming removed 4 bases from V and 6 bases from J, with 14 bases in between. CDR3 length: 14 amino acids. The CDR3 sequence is CASSSGVLWDTQYF. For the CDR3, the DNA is TGTGCCAGCAGCTCGGGGGTATTGTGGGATACGCAGTATTTT.

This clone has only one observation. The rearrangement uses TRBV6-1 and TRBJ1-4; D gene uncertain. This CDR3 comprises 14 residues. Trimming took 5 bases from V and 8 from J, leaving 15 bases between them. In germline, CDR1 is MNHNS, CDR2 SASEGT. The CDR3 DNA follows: TGTGCCAGCAGTCCGCGCGGGGTGAAGGAAAAACTGTTTTTT. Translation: CASSPRGVKEKLFF.

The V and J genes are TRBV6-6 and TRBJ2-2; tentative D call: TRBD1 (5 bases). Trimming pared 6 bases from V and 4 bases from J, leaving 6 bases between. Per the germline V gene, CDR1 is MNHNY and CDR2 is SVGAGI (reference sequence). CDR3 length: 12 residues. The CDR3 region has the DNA TGTGCCAGCAGCGACAGCACCGGGGAGCTGTTTTTT. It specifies CASSDSTGELFF.

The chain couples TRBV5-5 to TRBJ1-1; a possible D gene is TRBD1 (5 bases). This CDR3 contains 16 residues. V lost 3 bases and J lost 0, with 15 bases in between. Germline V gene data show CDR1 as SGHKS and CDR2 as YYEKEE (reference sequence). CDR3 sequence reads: CASSSQSGFMNTEAFF. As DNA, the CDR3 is TGTGCCAGCAGCTCGCAGTCAGGGTTCATGAACACTGAAGCTTTCTTT.

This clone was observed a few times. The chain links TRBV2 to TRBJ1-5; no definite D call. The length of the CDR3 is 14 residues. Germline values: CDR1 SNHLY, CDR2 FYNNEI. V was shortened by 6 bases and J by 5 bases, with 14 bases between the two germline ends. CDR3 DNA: TGTGCCAGCAGCCCCAATTGGGCAGATCAGCCCCAGCATTTT. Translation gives CASSPNWADQPQHF.

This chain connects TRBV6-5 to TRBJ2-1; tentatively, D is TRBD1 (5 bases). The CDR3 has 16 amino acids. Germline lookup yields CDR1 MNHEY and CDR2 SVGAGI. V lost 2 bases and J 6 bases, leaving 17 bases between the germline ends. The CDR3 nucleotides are TGTGCCAGCAGTTACAGCCCAGGGCAAGTGGGCAATGAGCAGTTCTTC. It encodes CASSYSPGQVGNEQFF.

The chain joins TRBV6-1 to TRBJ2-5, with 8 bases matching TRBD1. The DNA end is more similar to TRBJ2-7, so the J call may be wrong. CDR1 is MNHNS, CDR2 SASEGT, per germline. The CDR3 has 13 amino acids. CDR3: CASGATGVGEQYF. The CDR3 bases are TGTGCCAGCGGAGCGACAGGGGTGGGCGAGCAGTACTTC.

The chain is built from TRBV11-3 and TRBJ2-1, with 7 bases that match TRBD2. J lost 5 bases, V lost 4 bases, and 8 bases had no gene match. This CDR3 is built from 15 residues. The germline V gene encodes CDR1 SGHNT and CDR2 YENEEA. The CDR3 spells CASSSRGGYNNEQFF. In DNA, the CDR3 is TGTGCCAGCAGCTCCCGGGGAGGGTACAACAATGAGCAGTTCTTC.

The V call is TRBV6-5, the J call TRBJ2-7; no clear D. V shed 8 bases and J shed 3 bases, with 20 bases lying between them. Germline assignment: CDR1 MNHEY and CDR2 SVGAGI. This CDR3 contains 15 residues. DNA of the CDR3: TGTGCCAGCCTGTCGTTGGCTAGTCGAGGCTACGAGCAGTACTTC. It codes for CASLSLASRGYEQYF.

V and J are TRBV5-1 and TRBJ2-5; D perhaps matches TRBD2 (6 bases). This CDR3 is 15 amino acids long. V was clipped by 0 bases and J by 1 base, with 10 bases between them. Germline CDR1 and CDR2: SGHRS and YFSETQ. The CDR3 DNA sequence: TGCGCCAGCAGCTTGGGTACGCGGGGCCAAGAGACCCAGTACTTC. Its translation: CASSLGTRGQETQYF.

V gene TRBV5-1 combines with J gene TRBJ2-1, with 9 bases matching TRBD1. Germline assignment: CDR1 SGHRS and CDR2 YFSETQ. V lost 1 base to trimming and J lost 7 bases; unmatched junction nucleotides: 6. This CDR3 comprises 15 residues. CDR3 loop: CASSLTGTGINEQFF. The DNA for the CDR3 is TGCGCCAGCAGCTTGACCGGGACAGGGATAAATGAGCAGTTCTTC.

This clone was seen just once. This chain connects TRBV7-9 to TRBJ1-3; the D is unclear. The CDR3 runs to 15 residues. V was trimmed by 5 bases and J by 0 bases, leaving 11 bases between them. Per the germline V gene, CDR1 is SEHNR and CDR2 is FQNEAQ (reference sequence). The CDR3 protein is CASSHSISSGNTIYF. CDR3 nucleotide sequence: TGTGCCAGCAGCCACAGTATAAGCTCTGGAAACACCATATATTTT.

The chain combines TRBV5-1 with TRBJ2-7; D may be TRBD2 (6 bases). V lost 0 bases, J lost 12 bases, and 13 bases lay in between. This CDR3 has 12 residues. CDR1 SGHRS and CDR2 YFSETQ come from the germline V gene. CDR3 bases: TGCGCCAGCAGCTTGGGGCAGGGAGGTCGGTACTTC. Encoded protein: CASSLGQGGRYF.

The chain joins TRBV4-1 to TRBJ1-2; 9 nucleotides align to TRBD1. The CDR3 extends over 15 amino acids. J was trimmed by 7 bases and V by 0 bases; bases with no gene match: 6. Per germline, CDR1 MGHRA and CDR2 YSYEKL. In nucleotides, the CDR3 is TGCGCCAGCAGCCAAGATCCGGGACAGGGCCGTGGCTACACCTTC. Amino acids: CASSQDPGQGRGYTF.

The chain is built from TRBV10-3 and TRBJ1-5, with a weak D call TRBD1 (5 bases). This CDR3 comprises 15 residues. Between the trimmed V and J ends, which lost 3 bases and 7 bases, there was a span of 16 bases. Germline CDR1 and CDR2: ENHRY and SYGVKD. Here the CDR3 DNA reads TGTGCCATCAGTGACGGGCAGGGTTCAAGGCAGCCCCAGCATTTT. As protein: CAISDGQGSRQPQHF.

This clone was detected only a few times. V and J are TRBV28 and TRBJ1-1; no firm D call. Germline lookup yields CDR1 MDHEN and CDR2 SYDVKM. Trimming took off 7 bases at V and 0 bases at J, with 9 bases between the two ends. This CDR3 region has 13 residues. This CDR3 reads CASTRDMNTEAFF. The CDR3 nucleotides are TGTGCCAGCACCAGAGACATGAACACTGAAGCTTTCTTT.

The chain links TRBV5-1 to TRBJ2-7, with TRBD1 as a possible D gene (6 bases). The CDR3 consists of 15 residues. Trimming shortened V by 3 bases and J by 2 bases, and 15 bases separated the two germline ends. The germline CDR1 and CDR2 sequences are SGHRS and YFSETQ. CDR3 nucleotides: TGCGCCAGCAGCTCTGGGGGACACAACACCTACGAGCAGTACTTC. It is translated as CASSSGGHNTYEQYF.

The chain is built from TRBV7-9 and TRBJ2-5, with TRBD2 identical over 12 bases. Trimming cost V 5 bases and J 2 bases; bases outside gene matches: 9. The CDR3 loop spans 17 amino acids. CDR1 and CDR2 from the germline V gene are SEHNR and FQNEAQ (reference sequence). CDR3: CASSPTSGRPKQETQYF. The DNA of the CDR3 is TGTGCCAGCAGCCCAACTAGCGGGAGGCCCAAACAAGAGACCCAGTACTTC.

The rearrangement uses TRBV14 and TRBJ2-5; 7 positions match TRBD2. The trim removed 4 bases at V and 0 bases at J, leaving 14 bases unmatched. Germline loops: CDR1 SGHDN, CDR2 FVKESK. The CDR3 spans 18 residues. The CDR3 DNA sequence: TGTGCCAGCAGCCCGATCATATTTAAGCGGGGAGACCAAGAGACCCAGTACTTC. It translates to CASSPIIFKRGDQETQYF.

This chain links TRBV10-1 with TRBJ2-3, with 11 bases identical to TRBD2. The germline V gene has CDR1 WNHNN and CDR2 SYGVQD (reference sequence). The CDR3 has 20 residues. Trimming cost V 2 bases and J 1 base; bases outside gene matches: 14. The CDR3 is CASSETASGGHRTGTDTQYF. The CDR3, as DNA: TGCGCCAGCAGTGAGACCGCTAGCGGGGGGCACCGGACCGGCACAGATACGCAGTATTTT.

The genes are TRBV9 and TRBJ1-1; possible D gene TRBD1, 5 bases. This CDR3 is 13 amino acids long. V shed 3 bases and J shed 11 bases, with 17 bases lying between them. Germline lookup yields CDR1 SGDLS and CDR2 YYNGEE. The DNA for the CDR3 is TGTGCCAGCAGCGCGGAGGGCGGGGGGGAGGCTTTCTTT. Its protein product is CASSAEGGGEAFF.